These 10 T cell receptor beta chains were all obtained from the same sample, sequenced in a study of control samples from healthy donors and cancer patients. The method was immunoSEQ multiplex PCR; TCRdb's version includes in-frame clones alone and lacks a portion of them. The sample holds about 120,000 clones, around 89% seen once. The sample comprised PBMCs. All receptors come from an older woman with lung cancer.

CDR3 DNA: TGTGCCAGCAGCCCCCTTAATGAGCAGTTCTTC. Translated: CASSPLNEQFF. The chain combines TRBV6-2 or TRBV6-3 with TRBJ2-1; the D is unclear. Germline V gene sequence: CDR1 MNHEY, CDR2 SVGEGT. Deletions cut 6 bases from V and 7 bases from J, with 7 bases between. This CDR3 contains 11 residues.

This clone occurred once. The V and J genes are TRBV14 and TRBJ1-5; no reliable D call. Per the germline V gene, CDR1 is SGHDN and CDR2 is FVKESK. CDR3 length equals 13 residues. The V end lost 3 bases, the J end lost 7 bases, and 10 bases lay between the germline ends. The CDR3 spells CASSQSEGQPQHF. CDR3 sequence (DNA): TGTGCCAGCAGCCAGAGCGAGGGCCAGCCCCAGCATTTT.

The chain combines TRBV3-1 (or the pseudogene TRBV3-2) with TRBJ2-2; D gene unclear. V lost 4 bases and J 1 base, leaving 10 bases between the germline ends. The germline V gene encodes CDR1 LGHDT and CDR2 YNNKEL (reference sequence). The CDR3 runs 15 residues. The CDR3 bases are TGTGCCAGCAGCCCAAGGCAGTTGAACACCGGGGAGCTGTTTTTT. Its protein product is CASSPRQLNTGELFF.

The table lists this clone with a few counts. V is TRBV6-5 and J is TRBJ1-5; D might be TRBD1 (5 bases). CDR3 length equals 13 residues. Germline V gene sequence: CDR1 MNHEY, CDR2 SVGAGI. The V gene lost 8 bases and the J gene lost 1 base, with 9 bases spanning the gap. The CDR3 coding sequence is TGTGCCAGCGGGGCACACAGCAATCAGCCCCAGCATTTT. This translates into CASGAHSNQPQHF.

The V gene is TRBV7-3, the J gene TRBJ2-2; TRBD2 matches at 12 bases. From germline, CDR1 is SGHTA and CDR2 FQGTGA. J lost 4 bases, V lost 4 bases, and 10 bases had no gene match. There are 18 residues in the CDR3. The CDR3 coding sequence is TGTGCCAGCAGCTCTGGGACTAGCGGGCCATCTTTCACCGGGGAGCTGTTTTTT. Its protein is CASSSGTSGPSFTGELFF.

The V gene is TRBV27, the J gene TRBJ2-2, with 11 bases fitting TRBD1. The germline V gene has CDR1 MNHEY and CDR2 SMNVEV (reference sequence). Losses at the gene ends were 6 bases for V and 7 bases for J; bases not matched to a gene: 7. This CDR3 region has 15 residues. CDR3 region: CASRPDRGQYGELFF. CDR3 in DNA: TGTGCCAGCAGACCGGACAGGGGGCAATACGGGGAGCTGTTTTTT.

This rearrangement joins TRBV6-2 or TRBV6-3 to TRBJ2-3; D possibly matches TRBD1 or TRBD2 (6 bases each). V was shortened by 5 bases and J by 1 base, with 7 bases between the two germline ends. The CDR3 covers 13 residues. The germline gives CDR1 MNHEY, CDR2 SVGEGT. The CDR3 loop reads CASSRGGTDTQYF. In nucleotides, the CDR3 is TGTGCCAGCAGTAGGGGGGGCACAGATACGCAGTATTTT.

V usage is TRBV6-2 or TRBV6-3 and J usage is TRBJ1-2; TRBD1 might be the D (6 bases). The germline V gene has CDR1 MNHEY and CDR2 SVGEGT. The CDR3 consists of 14 residues. Between the trimmed V and J ends, which lost 5 bases and 5 bases, there was a span of 15 bases. CDR3 loop: CASSRTASNYGYTF. The DNA of the CDR3 is TGTGCCAGCAGTAGGACAGCTTCAAATTATGGCTACACCTTC.

This clone has just a few counts. The chain couples TRBV28 to TRBJ2-1; no reliable D call. The V end was cut by 7 bases, the J end by 7 bases, with 11 bases between. The CDR3 length is 12 residues. Germline assignment: CDR1 MDHEN and CDR2 SYDVKM. CDR3 region: CASKSGVNEQFF. The CDR3 DNA reads TGTGCCAGCAAGAGTGGCGTAAATGAGCAGTTCTTC.

This clone was detected only a few times. The chain has TRBV5-5 and TRBJ1-5, with D tentatively TRBD1 (6 bases). Trimming removed 5 bases at V and 5 bases at J, with 17 bases between. This CDR3 has 15 amino acids. The germline CDR1 and CDR2 sequences are SGHKS and YYEKEE (reference sequence). Written as DNA, the CDR3 is TGTGCCAGCAGATTAGGGGGTGCCTCCGATCAGCCCCAGCATTTT. Amino acid sequence: CASRLGGASDQPQHF.